This T cell receptor beta chain was obtained from a study of T cells after posttransplantation cyclophosphamide. Findings of the study overall: TRB overlap between skin or GI tissue T cells and blood was limited. Later blood repertoires were often dominated by clones from the donor CD8+ memory compartment. Recipient CMV seropositivity and CMV reactivation strongly tracked TRB clonality.

This clone has ten or more counts. Its antigen is as yet unknown. Using immunoSEQ multiplex PCR, the repertoire was profiled, and TCRdb retains in-frame clones only, with some absent. The sample shows around 7,000 clones, no singletons; the ten largest hold less than 6.5%. This CDR3 is built from 14 residues. From germline, CDR1 is MGHRA and CDR2 YSYEKL. Trimming took off 4 bases at V and 5 bases at J, with 12 bases between the two ends. Busulfan-fludarabine conditioning, marrow transplant, and cyclophosphamide on days +3 and +4 were administered. The chain recombines TRBV4-1 with TRBJ2-1; weak D call: TRBD2 (6 bases). The receptor was derived from a young adult male patient who received an allogeneic stem cell transplant from an unrelated donor, was CMV-positive, and had acute and chronic GVHD. These T cells may partly come from the graft donor. The specimen was PBMCs, collected after an allogeneic stem cell transplant with post-transplant cyclophosphamide. The CDR3 nucleotides are TGCGCCAGCAGCCCCGGACTAAACGACAATGAGCAGTTCTTC. It codes for CASSPGLNDNEQFF.